The 28 T cell receptor beta chains presented below share a single source sample, sequenced in a study of type 1 and type 2 diabetes patients. Genomic DNA was the PCR template. Multiplex PCR with 30 forward and 13 reverse primers amplified the TCR beta CDR3. MiXCR, run by TCRdb on the multiplex PCR reads, gives a single entry per CDR3 protein. Of 250,000 to 300,000 distinct CDR3 sequences in the sample, 40% to 50% were seen once. Sequenced material: peripheral blood mononuclear cells (PBMCs). The receptor set was obtained from a man aged 18 to 35 with type 2 diabetes.

This clonotype was seen just once. An end of the junction differs from the germline gene, which may be a read error. This chain joins TRBV10-3 and TRBJ2-6; D is unresolved. The CDR3 totals 15 residues. In germline, CDR1 is ENHRY, CDR2 SYGVKD. The CDR3 is CASSEGETGANVLTF. The CDR3 DNA reads TGTGCCAGCAGTGAAGGAGAGACTGGGGCCAACGTCCTGACTTTC.

This clonotype was seen a handful of times. The genes are TRBV4-2 and TRBJ2-2; D not resolved. The CDR3 extends over 13 amino acids. Germline CDR1 and CDR2: LGHNA and YNFKEQ. The V and J ends lost 1 base and 1 base respectively, with 1 base between them. The DNA for the CDR3 is TGTGCCAGCAGCCAAGGGAACACCGGGGAGCTGTTTTTT. This encodes CASSQGNTGELFF.

The rearrangement uses TRBV12-3 or TRBV12-4 and TRBJ2-7, with 14 bases that match TRBD2. The V and J ends lost 6 bases and 2 bases, in that order; junction bases with no gene match: 18. The CDR3 runs 20 residues. The CDR3 here is CASSQRGVRTSGRHPYEQYF. In nucleotides, the CDR3 is TGTGCCAGCAGCCAGCGTGGGGTTAGGACTAGCGGGAGGCATCCCTACGAGCAGTACTTC.

This clonotype has only a few counts. V and J are TRBV29-1 and TRBJ1-2; D may be TRBD1 (5 bases). Looked up from germline, CDR1 is SQVTM and CDR2 is ANQGSEA. CDR3 length: 12 amino acids. The V end lost 7 bases, the J end lost 4 bases, and 13 bases lay between the germline ends. CDR3 bases: TGCAGCGCTGATCGAGGGGCCTATGGCTACACCTTC. It codes for CSADRGAYGYTF.

This chain joins TRBV10-3 and TRBJ2-7, with D perhaps being TRBD1 or TRBD2 (5 bases each). This CDR3 contains 15 residues. V lost 10 bases and J 0 bases, leaving 19 bases between the germline ends. In germline, CDR1 is ENHRY, CDR2 SYGVKD. CDR3 DNA: TGTGCCAGCACGCGAGGGGATATAAACTCCTACGAGCAGTACTTC. Protein: CASTRGDINSYEQYF.

This clonotype was detected many times. The chain recombines TRBV7-4 with TRBJ1-1; D is unresolved. The CDR3 has 12 amino acids. The V and J ends lost 6 bases and 0 bases respectively, with 5 bases between them. The germline gives CDR1 SGHVT, CDR2 SQSDAQ. CDR3: CASRGMNTEAFF. The CDR3 DNA reads TGTGCCAGCAGGGGTATGAACACTGAAGCTTTCTTT. Looking up the rest from reference TRBV7-4 and TRBJ1-1 gives the full variable domain: GAGVSQSPRYKVAKRGRDVALRCDSISGHVTLYWYRQTLGQGSEVLTYSQSDAQRDKSGRPSGRFSAERPERSVSTLKIQRTEQGDSAVYLCASRGMNTEAFFGQGTRLTVV.

This clonotype was seen many times. This rearrangement joins TRBV15 to TRBJ2-1; TRBD1 agrees at 10 bases. The V segment lost 8 bases and the J segment 6 bases; nucleotides outside the gene matches: 4. The CDR3 is 13 amino acids. From germline, CDR1 is LNHNV and CDR2 YYDKDF (reference sequence). The CDR3 sequence is CATSRDRGNEQFF. DNA for the CDR3: TGTGCCACCTCCCGGGACAGGGGCAATGAGCAGTTCTTC.

This clonotype occurred many times. The V gene is TRBV2, the J gene TRBJ1-2, with D possibly matching TRBD1 (6 bases). The V gene's germline CDR1 is SNHLY and CDR2 FYNNEI. The CDR3 extends over 13 amino acids. The V gene lost 8 bases and the J gene lost 7 bases, with 17 bases spanning the gap. The CDR3 protein is CASWDTITGGYTF. The DNA for the CDR3 is TGTGCCAGCTGGGACACAATAACCGGTGGCTACACCTTC.

The chain uses TRBV12-3 or TRBV12-4 and TRBJ1-2; D gene uncertain. The CDR3 has 15 amino acids. V was shortened by 1 base and J by 7 bases, with 16 bases between the two germline ends. CDR3 region: CASSLGLGYSCGYTF. The CDR3 DNA is TGTGCCAGCAGTTTAGGGTTGGGGTACTCCTGTGGCTACACCTTC.

This clonotype was counted only a few times. The J gene is TRBJ2-7, the V gene TRBV5-1; D unresolved. V was trimmed by 0 bases and J by 4 bases, leaving 11 bases between them. The germline V gene encodes CDR1 SGHRS and CDR2 YFSETQ. The CDR3 has 14 residues. The CDR3 bases are TGCGCCAGCAGCTTGGTAGGTAAGGGATACGAGCAGTACTTC. This gives the protein CASSLVGKGYEQYF.

The gene calls are TRBV25-1 and TRBJ2-7; no clear D. Germline CDR1 and CDR2: MGHDK and SYGVNS. The germline V and J ends were trimmed by 3 bases and 7 bases, with 16 bases remaining between them. The CDR3 spans 14 residues. DNA of the CDR3: TGTGCCAGCAGTGACCCCGGGCCCTCAAGGGAGCAGTACTTC. Its protein is CASSDPGPSREQYF.

This clonotype appeared a few times. This rearrangement joins TRBV9 to TRBJ1-2; D is perhaps TRBD1 (5 bases). Trimming removed 4 bases from V and 7 bases from J, with 14 bases in between. From germline, CDR1 is SGDLS and CDR2 YYNGEE. This CDR3 region has 13 residues. In DNA form, the CDR3 reads TGTGCCAGCAGCCACTCAGGGCCGGCTGGCTACACCTTC. It is translated as CASSHSGPAGYTF.

To note about this clonotype: A junction end diverges from the germline sequence, so it may reflect a read error. The V call is TRBV6-4, the J call TRBJ2-2; D ambiguous. The CDR3 totals 14 residues. Germline CDR1 reads MRHNA; CDR2 reads SNTAGT. The CDR3 region has the DNA TGTGCCAGCAGTTACTCGAATGGGGTCCGGGAGCTGTTTTTT. It is translated as CASSYSNGVRELFF.

The chain employs TRBV28 and TRBJ2-5; D is undetermined. Germline V gene lookup returns CDR1 MDHEN and CDR2 SYDVKM. Trimming stripped 3 bases from V and 5 bases from J, with 16 bases between. There are 15 residues in the CDR3. CDR3 DNA sequence: TGTGCCAGCAGTTTGGTGGCAGGTCGTTCCGAGACCCAGTACTTC. Amino acids: CASSLVAGRSETQYF.

The J gene is TRBJ1-1, the V gene TRBV20-1; D uncertain. Trimming left V 6 bases short and J 1 base short, with 12 bases between. Germline CDR1 reads DFQATT; CDR2 reads SNEGSKA (reference sequence). The CDR3 runs 13 residues. The CDR3 loop reads CSARGSGNTEAFF. In nucleotides, the CDR3 is TGCAGTGCCCGAGGGTCCGGGAACACTGAAGCTTTCTTT.

V is TRBV30 and J is TRBJ2-3; D gene unclear. This CDR3 has 13 amino acids. Germline values: CDR1 GTSNPN, CDR2 SVGIG (reference sequence). Trimming removed 3 bases at V and 1 base at J, with 8 bases between. This chain's CDR3 is CAWSEVGTDTQYF. The CDR3 region has the DNA TGTGCCTGGAGCGAGGTGGGCACAGATACGCAGTATTTT. The variable domain in full, completed from reference TRBV30 and TRBJ2-3, reads SQTIHQWPATLVQPVGSPLSLECTVEGTSNPNLYWYRQAAGRGLQLLFYSVGIGQISSEVPQNLSASRPQDRQFILSSKKLLLSDSGFYLCAWSEVGTDTQYFGPGTRLTVL.

Regarding this clonotype: One end of the junction does not line up with germline, which may come from a read error. This chain joins TRBV7-7 and TRBJ1-4; D is ambiguous. Germline-derived CDR1 and CDR2 are SSHAT and FNYEAQ (reference sequence). The CDR3 sequence is 17 residues long. CDR3 in amino acids: CASSLERSGDTNERLFF. The CDR3 DNA follows: TGTGCTAGCAGCTTAGAGAGGTCCGGGGATACTAATGAAAGACTGTTTTTT. Full variable domain (missing parts from reference TRBV7-7 and TRBJ1-4): GAGVSQSPRYKVTKRGQDVTLRCDPISSHATLYWYQQALGQGPEFLTYFNYEAQPDKSGLPSDRFSAERPEGSISTLTIQRTEQRDSAMYRCASSLERSGDTNERLFFGSGTQLSVL.

This chain connects TRBV12-3 or TRBV12-4 to TRBJ2-3; 8 bases map to TRBD1. Trimming took 6 bases from V and 2 from J; bases not matched to a gene: 7. The CDR3 has 15 amino acids. The CDR3 nucleotides are TGTGCCAGCAGCTACCAGGGACAGGACACAGATACGCAGTATTTT. Translation: CASSYQGQDTDTQYF.

With respect to this clonotype: An end of the junction differs from the germline gene, which may be a read error. This chain connects TRBV15 to TRBJ2-2, with D perhaps matching TRBD1 or TRBD2 (5 bases each). The CDR3 consists of 16 residues. Germline CDR1 reads LNHNV; CDR2 reads YYDKDF (reference sequence). Written as DNA, the CDR3 is TGTGCCACCAGCAGAGATGAGTGGCAGGGCCACCGGGGAGCTGTTTTT. Its translation is CATSRDEWQGHRGAVF. Full variable domain (outside the CDR3, taken from reference TRBV15 and TRBJ2-2): DAMVIQNPRYQVTQFGKPVTLSCSQTLNHNVMYWYQQKSSQAPKLLFHYYDKDFNNEADTPDNFQSRRPNTSFCFLDIRSPGLGDTAMYLCATSRDEWQGHRGAVFGEGSRLTVL.

V is TRBV10-3 and J is TRBJ1-2; possible D gene TRBD1, 5 bases. The length of the CDR3 is 15 residues. Germline-derived CDR1 and CDR2 are ENHRY and SYGVKD. V shed 2 bases and J shed 8 bases, with 18 bases lying between them. DNA of the CDR3: TGTGCCATCAGTGAGGCTAACAAGGGGACGGAGGGCTACACCTTC. Its translation: CAISEANKGTEGYTF.

Note on this clonotype: A much larger clone lies a single base off, so this may be a read error. The rearrangement links TRBV9 to TRBJ2-7; D is unclear. The better agreement between TRBJ2-5 and the DNA end casts doubt on the J call. This CDR3 is built from 13 residues. Germline lookup yields CDR1 SGDLS and CDR2 YYNGEE. The CDR3, as DNA: TGTGCCAGCAGCGTAGGGAATATCGAGACCCAGTACTTC. It translates to CASSVGNIETQYF.

This clonotype appeared many times. The J gene is TRBJ2-2, the V gene TRBV10-1; 8 bases map to TRBD2. After removal of 4 bases from V and 3 bases from J, the junction contained 7 bases not matched to a gene. CDR3 length: 16 amino acids. Germline CDR1 and CDR2: WNHNN and SYGVQD (reference sequence). This CDR3 is CASSVRSGIDTGELFF. The CDR3 bases are TGCGCCAGCAGTGTCCGTAGCGGGATCGACACCGGGGAGCTGTTTTTT.

With respect to this clonotype: A much larger clone is a single base away; this may be a read error. This chain links TRBV19 with TRBJ1-2, with 9 nucleotides matching TRBD1. The CDR3 contains 16 residues. Germline CDR1 is LNHDA and CDR2 is SQIVND (reference sequence). V lost 11 bases and J lost 3; bases outside the gene matches: 16. The CDR3 here is CACNEDRGRGYYGYTF. For the CDR3, the DNA is TGTGCCTGTAATGAGGACAGGGGTCGGGGGTACTATGGCTACACCTTC.

This chain links TRBV7-2 with TRBJ1-6, with TRBD1 as a possible D gene (5 bases). CDR1 and CDR2 from the germline V gene are SGHTA and FQGNSA. The CDR3 extends over 14 amino acids. Trimming shortened V by 5 bases and J by 10 bases, and 15 bases separated the two germline ends. CDR3 bases: TGTGCCAGCAGCCTCCGGGACCCCAGGTCACCCCTCCACTTT. It is translated as CASSLRDPRSPLHF.

This chain uses TRBV28 with TRBJ2-7; 8 nucleotides match TRBD1. CDR3 length: 12 residues. V shed 8 bases, J shed 6 bases, and the junction held 6 bases outside the gene matches. Germline V lookup: CDR1 MDHEN, CDR2 SYDVKM. The chain's CDR3 is CASGRTGPEQYF. In nucleotides, the CDR3 is TGTGCCAGCGGAAGGACAGGGCCCGAGCAGTACTTC.

The chain employs TRBV29-1 and TRBJ2-7; D ambiguous. The DNA end favors TRBJ2-5, so the J call may be wrong. Germline lookup yields CDR1 SQVTM and CDR2 ANQGSEA. The CDR3 has 14 amino acids. CDR3 loop: CSVLGYDVGETQYF. Written as DNA, the CDR3 is TGCAGCGTCCTCGGCTACGACGTTGGTGAGACCCAGTACTTC.

Concerning this clonotype itself: At one end, the junction sequence differs from germline, possibly due to a read error. The rearrangement links TRBV7-8 to TRBJ1-4, with 7 bases identical to TRBD1. The CDR3 is 15 amino acids. Germline V gives CDR1 SGHVS, CDR2 FQNEAQ. CDR3 in amino acids: CASSLRQGGNEKLFF. The CDR3 region has the DNA TGCGCCAGCAGCCTACGACAGGGAGGTAATGAAAAACTGTTTTTT.

V and J are TRBV6-6 and TRBJ1-5; 7 bases match TRBD1. Losses at the gene ends were 2 bases for V and 5 bases for J; bases not matched to a gene: 6. The CDR3 loop spans 15 amino acids. Germline loops: CDR1 MNHNY, CDR2 SVGAGI (reference sequence). The CDR3 loop is CASSYNIRGDQPQHF. CDR3 DNA sequence: TGTGCCAGCAGTTACAATATCAGGGGGGATCAGCCCCAGCATTTT.